This passage covers 18 T cell receptor beta chains from one sample sequenced in a study of glioma-infiltrating T cells after dendritic cell vaccination. Clones were sequenced by immunoSEQ multiplex PCR, and TCRdb holds only the in-frame ones, with some missing. The sample lists tens of thousands of clones; roughly 84% were seen once. Time point meaning: after dendritic cell vaccination, including at tumor progression/relapse. The source material was blood, sampled after dendritic cell vaccination. These receptors came from a human donor with glioblastoma.

The V and J genes are TRBV28 and TRBJ1-5, with a weak D call TRBD1 (5 bases). V lost 6 bases, J lost 5 bases, and 14 bases lay in between. The CDR3 runs to 14 residues. Per the germline V gene, CDR1 is MDHEN and CDR2 is SYDVKM. The CDR3 is CASSPRGGDQPQHF. The CDR3 region has the DNA TGTGCCAGCAGCCCACGGGGAGGGGATCAGCCCCAGCATTTT.

The V call is TRBV11-3, the J call TRBJ1-1; D unresolved. The CDR3 extends over 16 amino acids. V was shortened by 0 bases and J by 1 base, with 12 bases between the two germline ends. Germline CDR1 reads SGHNT; CDR2 reads YENEEA. The CDR3 DNA sequence: TGTGCCAGCAGCTTAGATGGGCGGGGTGGGAACACTGAAGCTTTCTTT. Amino acids: CASSLDGRGGNTEAFF.

The chain couples TRBV5-1 to TRBJ1-1, with 7 positions matching TRBD1. Germline V gene sequence: CDR1 SGHRS, CDR2 YFSETQ. Trimming removed 5 bases from V and 1 base from J; junction bases left unmatched: 5. The CDR3 contains 14 residues. For the CDR3, the DNA is TGCGCCAGCAGGGGACAGATAAAGAACACTGAAGCTTTCTTT. Translation gives CASRGQIKNTEAFF. The variable domain in full, with the rest retrieved from reference TRBV5-1 and TRBJ1-1, is KAGVTQTPRYLIKTRGQQVTLSCSPISGHRSVSWYQQTPGQGLQFLFEYFSETQRNKGNFPGRFSGRQFSNSRSEMNVSTLELGDSALYLCASRGQIKNTEAFFGQGTRLTVV.

V gene TRBV7-2 combines with J gene TRBJ2-7, with a weak D call TRBD1 (6 bases). V was trimmed by 4 bases and J by 2 bases, leaving 24 bases between them. In germline, CDR1 is SGHTA, CDR2 FQGNSA. The CDR3 extends over 18 amino acids. CDR3 sequence (DNA): TGTGCCAGCAGCTACCTGGGGATACAGGGTGTGGGCGCCTACGAGCAGTACTTC. Amino acid sequence: CASSYLGIQGVGAYEQYF.

J is TRBJ1-5 and V is TRBV6-1, with a possible D match to TRBD1 (5 bases). Per the germline V gene, CDR1 is MNHNS and CDR2 is SASEGT. Trimming took 8 bases from V and 3 from J, leaving 14 bases between them. The CDR3 contains 14 residues. The CDR3 nucleotides read TGTGCCAGCCGCGATACAGGCAACAATCAGCCCCAGCATTTT. It specifies CASRDTGNNQPQHF.

V gene TRBV25-1 combines with J gene TRBJ2-7; 7 bases map to TRBD1. Losses at the gene ends were 1 base for V and 3 bases for J; bases not matched to a gene: 3. CDR3 size: 14 residues. Germline V lookup: CDR1 MGHDK, CDR2 SYGVNS. The CDR3 DNA reads TGTGCCAGCAGTGAATCGAGGACAGGCTACGAGCAGTACTTC. The encoded protein is CASSESRTGYEQYF.

The rearrangement joins TRBV28 to TRBJ1-5, with TRBD1 as a possible D gene (5 bases). Trimming shortened V by 3 bases and J by 14 bases, and 23 bases separated the two germline ends. There are 15 residues in the CDR3. Per the germline V gene, CDR1 is MDHEN and CDR2 is SYDVKM. Here the CDR3 DNA reads TGTGCCAGCAGTTTTGGTGCTGACAGTAGACCGGCCGAGCATTTT. Its protein is CASSFGADSRPAEHF.

CDR3 in amino acids: CASSSRGNYGYTF. The CDR3 DNA is TGTGCCAGCAGTTCCCGGGGTAACTATGGCTACACCTTC. The V call is TRBV27, the J call TRBJ1-2; D gene uncertain. The CDR3 extends over 13 amino acids. Trimming removed 4 bases from V and 1 base from J, with 7 bases in between. Germline CDR1 reads MNHEY; CDR2 reads SMNVEV (reference sequence).

The chain joins TRBV2 to TRBJ1-5; the D is unclear. CDR3 size: 16 residues. With 4 bases removed from V and 3 bases from J, the gap between germline ends came to 16 bases. CDR1 SNHLY and CDR2 FYNNEI come from the germline V gene. The CDR3 region is CASSGSRRQSNQPQHF. The CDR3 DNA reads TGTGCCAGCAGTGGATCCCGGCGGCAGTCCAATCAGCCCCAGCATTTT.

V usage is TRBV11-3 and J usage is TRBJ1-2, with TRBD1 matching 8 bases. The V and J ends lost 5 bases and 13 bases, in that order; junction bases with no gene match: 15. Germline V lookup: CDR1 SGHNT, CDR2 YENEEA. The CDR3 extends over 14 amino acids. CDR3 DNA: TGTGCCAGCAGCCTACAGGGGGGGCAGGTGGAACTCACCTTC. Translating it yields CASSLQGGQVELTF.

The chain has TRBV7-2 and TRBJ2-3, with D possibly TRBD1 on 5 matching bases. In germline, CDR1 is SGHTA, CDR2 FQGNSA. The V end lost 1 base, the J end lost 3 bases, and 11 bases lay between the germline ends. The CDR3 is 15 amino acids. The CDR3 DNA is TGTGCCAGCAGCTTAGGGGGCGCTGGGACAGATACGCAGTATTTT. Its protein is CASSLGGAGTDTQYF.

This clone was detected only a few times. The chain combines TRBV6-5 with TRBJ2-3; TRBD2 matches at 7 bases. This CDR3 contains 14 residues. Germline V CDR1 and CDR2: MNHEY, SVGAGI. V lost 7 bases to trimming and J lost 0 bases; unmatched junction nucleotides: 4. CDR3 sequence: CASNWGGSTDTQYF. The CDR3 bases are TGTGCCAGCAACTGGGGGGGAAGCACAGATACGCAGTATTTT.

This clone has just one count. V is TRBV25-1 and J is TRBJ1-1; D is possibly TRBD1 (5 bases). Trimming removed 6 bases at V and 8 bases at J, with 19 bases between. Germline loops: CDR1 MGHDK, CDR2 SYGVNS. This CDR3 has 14 residues. This CDR3 is CASRGLEGAGEAFF. The CDR3 DNA reads as TGTGCCAGCAGGGGCTTAGAAGGGGCAGGGGAAGCTTTCTTT.

This clone was detected a few times. The chain employs TRBV5-6 and TRBJ1-2, with TRBD1 matching 7 bases. The CDR3 has 13 amino acids. The V gene's germline CDR1 is SGHDT and CDR2 YYEEEE. With 6 bases clipped from V and 8 bases from J, the junction kept 10 bases outside the gene matches. The CDR3 sequence is CASTPRGYQGYTF. The CDR3 region has the DNA TGTGCCAGCACACCCAGGGGGTATCAGGGCTACACCTTC.

V is TRBV7-3 and J is TRBJ1-4; a weak D match, TRBD1 (5 bases). Looked up from germline, CDR1 is SGHTA and CDR2 is FQGTGA. Trimming removed 0 bases from V and 8 bases from J, with 16 bases in between. This CDR3 contains 16 residues. The CDR3, as DNA: TGTGCCAGCAGCTTAACAACGGACACCAACCCAGAAAAACTGTTTTTT. It codes for CASSLTTDTNPEKLFF.

The V and J genes are TRBV7-9 and TRBJ2-1, with D possibly being TRBD2 (6 bases). The CDR3 runs to 16 residues. V was clipped by 2 bases and J by 8 bases, with 19 bases between them. Germline V gene lookup returns CDR1 SEHNR and CDR2 FQNEAQ (reference sequence). This CDR3 is CASSLLERGIIDEQFF. Written as DNA, the CDR3 is TGTGCCAGCAGCTTATTGGAACGGGGGATCATCGATGAGCAGTTCTTC.

This chain connects TRBV4-3 to TRBJ1-2; tentative D call: TRBD1 (5 bases). V dropped 1 base and J dropped 2 bases, with 5 bases sitting between them. Germline V gene sequence: CDR1 LGHNA, CDR2 YSLEER. CDR3 length: 13 amino acids. The CDR3 here is CASSQAGNYGYTF. CDR3 bases: TGCGCCAGCAGCCAAGCAGGGAACTATGGCTACACCTTC.

This clone was seen a single time. This chain uses TRBV11-2 with TRBJ1-2; possibly TRBD1 for D (5 bases). V lost 3 bases and J 7 bases, leaving 15 bases between the germline ends. Germline CDR1 and CDR2: SGHAT and FQNNGV. The CDR3 length is 14 residues. The CDR3, as DNA: TGTGCCAGCAGCTTCTCGGGACTCGGGGGTGGCTACACCTTC. This gives the protein CASSFSGLGGGYTF.